Listed below are T cell receptor beta chains from one sample, sequenced in a study of OX40 agonist ivuxolimab in advanced cancers. Libraries were prepared by immunoSEQ multiplex PCR; TCRdb keeps only in-frame clonotypes and omits some of them. The sample consists of about 73,000 clones, about 90% of them appearing once. The specimen was CD4+ or CD8+ T cells sorted from blood, collected in a trial of the OX40 agonist ivuxolimab. The origin of the receptors is an adult with an advanced solid tumor such as melanoma, head and neck, liver or kidney cancer. Both conserved end residues are part of each CDR3. Each record gives: J gene, V gene, clone size, D gene, CDR3 DNA, CDR3 protein. The D gene is left open where the match is weak. Clone size is shown for a subset of rows, as once, few, many or a class of expanded clone.

TRBJ2-5	TRBV28	.	.	TGTGCCAGCAGTTTTCTCGGACAGCCTAAGTACCAAGAGACCCAGTACTTC	CASSFLGQPKYQETQYF
TRBJ1-5	TRBV6-1	.	.	TGTGCCAGCAGTGCGGTAGTTATGCCCCAGCATTTT	CASSAVVMPQHF
TRBJ2-1	TRBV7-8	.	.	TGTGCCAGCAGCTTAGCGCCGCCGGGGGCCCCCCATGAGCAGTTCTTC	CASSLAPPGAPHEQFF
TRBJ2-5	TRBV7-9	.	.	TGTGCCAGCAGCTTACCCCCCAATTCGCGGGAAAGGACCCAGTACTTC	CASSLPPNSRERTQYF
TRBJ2-1	TRBV6-5	.	.	TGTGCCAGCAGTCGTAGCGGTAGCTCCTACAATGAGCAGTTCTTC	CASSRSGSSYNEQFF
TRBJ2-3	TRBV6-1	.	TRBD2	TGTGCCAGCAGGCTAGCGGGAGTTACGCAGTATTTT	CASRLAGVTQYF
TRBJ1-1	TRBV6-1	.	.	TGTGCCAGCAGTTCTCGCGGGGCGAACACTGAAGCTTTCTTT	CASSSRGANTEAFF
TRBJ2-7	TRBV2	.	.	TGTGCCAGCAGTGATCGGGGTTTGGACGAGCAGTACTTC	CASSDRGLDEQYF
TRBJ2-1	TRBV5-6	.	.	TGTGCCAGCAGCTTGTCCCCCGTCAAGGGTCCATTAGTGCTCAATGAGCAGTTCTTC	CASSLSPVKGPLVLNEQFF
TRBJ2-1	TRBV7-9	.	TRBD2	TGTGCCAGCAGCCTGACCGGGACTAGCGGCAATGAGCAGTTCTTC	CASSLTGTSGNEQFF
TRBJ1-1	TRBV30	.	.	TGTGCCTGGAGGAGGGGGGCGGACACTGAAGCTTTCTTT	CAWRRGADTEAFF
TRBJ2-1	TRBV9	.	TRBD2	TGTGCCAGCAGCCAGACTAGCCGGCCCTACAATGAGCAGTTCTTC	CASSQTSRPYNEQFF
TRBJ2-5	TRBV30	.	TRBD2	TGTGCCATCGGAGGGACTAGCGGGAGGAGAGAGACCCAGTACTTC	CAIGGTSGRRETQYF
TRBJ2-2	TRBV6-1	.	.	TGTGCCAGCAGACGGGATTGGAACACCGGGGAGCTGTTTTTT	CASRRDWNTGELFF
TRBJ1-1	TRBV7-2	.	.	TGTGCCAGCAGCTCGAACGGGGACACTGAAGCTTTCTTT	CASSSNGDTEAFF
TRBJ1-5	TRBV7-2	.	.	TGTGCCAGCAGCTTTTCTAATAGCAATCAGCCCCAGCATTTT	CASSFSNSNQPQHF
TRBJ2-7	TRBV7-2	.	.	TGTGCCAGCAGCTTAGTTGCGAGAGGCTCCTACGAGCAGTACTTC	CASSLVARGSYEQYF
TRBJ1-5	TRBV2	.	.	TGTGCCAGCAGAGGACAGTCCAATCAGCCCCAGCATTTT	CASRGQSNQPQHF
TRBJ1-5	TRBV30	few	.	TGTGCCTGGAGTAAGGGGCATCAGCCCCAGCATTTT	CAWSKGHQPQHF
TRBJ1-2	TRBV15	.	.	TGTGCCACCAGCAGAGATTTCGTAGGGGCTGGCTACACCTTC	CATSRDFVGAGYTF
TRBJ2-3	TRBV29-1	.	.	TGCAGCGTTGAAGTGGGGACAGATACGCAGTATTTT	CSVEVGTDTQYF
TRBJ1-1	TRBV28	.	.	TGTGCCAGCAGACCCCCCGGGGGGGGGAACACTGAAGCTTTCTTT	CASRPPGGGNTEAFF
TRBJ2-7	TRBV28	.	.	TGTGCCAGCAGTTCTCCCTACGAGCAGTACTTC	CASSSPYEQYF
TRBJ2-1	TRBV21-1	.	.	TGTGCCAGCAGCAAAGGACCACGAACAAGCTCCTACAATGAGCAGTTCTTC	CASSKGPRTSSYNEQFF
TRBJ1-1	TRBV5-1	.	.	TGCGCCAGCAGCCTCGACACTGAAGCTTTCTTT	CASSLDTEAFF
TRBJ2-2	TRBV6-6	.	TRBD2	TGTGCCAGCACTCGAGAGCGGGGAAACACCGGGGAGCTGTTTTTT	CASTRERGNTGELFF
TRBJ1-5	TRBV28	once	.	TGTGCCAGCAGTAACAGGGTTCAGCCCCAGCATTTT	CASSNRVQPQHF
TRBJ2-1	TRBV5-8	.	TRBD1	TGTGCCAGCAGCTTCGTGACAGGGGTCCCCAATGAGCAGTTCTTC	CASSFVTGVPNEQFF
TRBJ2-2	TRBV5-6	.	.	TGTGCCAGCAGCTCTCGACAGGCCGCGAGCACCGGGGAGCTGTTTTTT	CASSSRQAASTGELFF
TRBJ2-7	TRBV28	.	TRBD1	TGTGCCAGCACAGACAGGGCCTCCTACGAGCAGTACTTC	CASTDRASYEQYF
TRBJ2-4	TRBV30	.	TRBD1	TGTGCCTGGAGTCATGACAGGGCGGTCAAAAACATTCAGTACTTC	CAWSHDRAVKNIQYF
TRBJ1-5	TRBV6-6	.	.	TGTGCCAGCGACAGTCTCGATCAGCCCCAGCATTTT	CASDSLDQPQHF
TRBJ2-5	TRBV28	.	.	TGTGCCAGCCTAGGAGAAGGAATGGAGACCCAGTACTTC	CASLGEGMETQYF
TRBJ1-3	TRBV6-5	.	.	TGTGCCAGCAGGAGAACAGCGCACTCTGGAAACACCATATATTTT	CASRRTAHSGNTIYF
TRBJ2-7	TRBV5-8	.	.	TGTGCCAGCGGGTTCAACTACTACGAGCAGTACTTC	CASGFNYYEQYF
TRBJ2-5	TRBV18	.	.	TGTGCCAGCTCACCACCATCAGAACCCCAAGAGACCCAGTACTTC	CASSPPSEPQETQYF
TRBJ1-3	TRBV6-1	once	.	TGTGCCAGCGCCGGGGGGGGGACGGCTAGAAACACCATATATTTT	CASAGGGTARNTIYF
TRBJ2-1	TRBV11-3	.	.	TGTGCCAGCAGCCCGCCCCTAGCGAGTGAGCAGTTCTTC	CASSPPLASEQFF
TRBJ2-1	TRBV5-1	.	.	TGCGCCAGCAGCGCCCCTGCGAGTGTAGAGCAGTTCTTC	CASSAPASVEQFF
TRBJ1-2	TRBV9	.	.	TGTGCCAGCAGCGTAGACCCGGCTGGCTGGGGGTTTACCTTC	CASSVDPAGWGFTF
TRBJ1-6	TRBV28	.	TRBD1	TGTGCCAGCCGATCCGGGACAGGGAGTTCACCCCTCCACTTT	CASRSGTGSSPLHF
TRBJ2-1	TRBV10-3	.	TRBD2	TGTGCCATCAGTGGGAGCGGGACTAGCGGCTACAATGAGCAGTTCTTC	CAISGSGTSGYNEQFF